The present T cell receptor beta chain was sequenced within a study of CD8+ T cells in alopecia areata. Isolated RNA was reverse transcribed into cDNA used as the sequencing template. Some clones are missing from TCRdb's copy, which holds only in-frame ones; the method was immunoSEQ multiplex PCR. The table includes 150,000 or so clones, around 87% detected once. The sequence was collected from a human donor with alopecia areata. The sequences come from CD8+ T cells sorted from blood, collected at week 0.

CDR3 sequence: CASSLGGGDYGYTF. In DNA form, the CDR3 reads TGTGCCAGCAGCTTGGGCGGGGGGGACTATGGCTACACCTTC. The J gene is TRBJ1-2, the V gene TRBV7-6; a possible D gene is TRBD1 (5 bases). Trimming took 3 bases from V and 3 from J, leaving 11 bases between them. The length of the CDR3 is 14 residues. CDR1 is SGHVS and CDR2 is FNYEAQ in the germline V gene.